Listed below are T cell receptor beta chains from one sample, sequenced in a study of yellow fever vaccine responses in identical twins. TCRdb itself ran the RT-PCR reads through MiXCR, one entry per CDR3 protein. Among about 5,800 distinct CDR3 sequences listed, 60% to 80% were seen once. Material: T cells from blood (PBMCs), unsorted or a sorted subset (not recorded which), obtained before or after yellow fever vaccination (not recorded which). These receptors all come from a woman under 30 who received the yellow fever vaccine. Both conserved end residues are part of each CDR3. A D gene is named only where the DNA matches it firmly. Size values are once, few and many counts, or a class for expanded clones, and some rows have none.

cdr3_aa	cdr3_nt	v_call	d_call	clone_size	j_call
CASSQDYEQYF	TGTGCCAGCAGCCAAGATTACGAGCAGTACTTC	TRBV3-1	-	once	TRBJ2-7
CASGLSASGVTGELFF	TGTGCTAGTGGTTTGTCGGCTAGCGGGGTCACCGGGGAGCTGTTTTTT	TRBV12-5	TRBD2	-	TRBJ2-2
CASSLGAYEQYF	TGTGCCAGCAGCTTGGGGGCCTACGAGCAGTACTTC	TRBV5-4	-	few	TRBJ2-7
CASSLRPDNEQFF	TGTGCCAGCAGCCTCAGACCGGACAATGAGCAGTTCTTC	TRBV11-3	-	few	TRBJ2-1
CASSPVRDSGYEQYF	TGTGCCAGCAGCCCCGTCCGGGACTCCGGCTACGAGCAGTACTTC	TRBV11-1	-	few	TRBJ2-7
CASIQPTEAFF	TGTGCCAGCATCCAGCCCACTGAAGCTTTCTTT	TRBV6-1	-	few	TRBJ1-1
CASSQQFGGGDEQYF	TGTGCCAGCAGCCAACAGTTCGGGGGGGGCGACGAGCAGTACTTC	TRBV4-2	TRBD2	-	TRBJ2-7
CASSLSTVSYSGYQYEQYF	TGTGCCAGCAGTTTATCCACAGTGAGTTACTCAGGTTACCAATACGAGCAGTACTTC	TRBV27	-	-	TRBJ2-7
CAWSYGDGARYTF	TGTGCCTGGAGTTACGGCGATGGGGCAAGGTACACCTTC	TRBV30	-	-	TRBJ1-2
CATSRLGLAGEGNEQFF	TGTGCCACCAGCAGACTCGGACTAGCGGGAGAGGGTAATGAGCAGTTCTTC	TRBV15	TRBD2	-	TRBJ2-1
CASSLQGPNEQFF	TGTGCCAGCAGTTTACAGGGTCCCAATGAGCAGTTCTTC	TRBV27	-	few	TRBJ2-1
CASSLLPGAKNIQYF	TGCGCCAGCAGCCTCCTCCCTGGAGCCAAAAACATTCAGTACTTC	TRBV4-3	-	-	TRBJ2-4
CATSRGGTGSYNEQFF	TGTGCCACCAGCAGAGGAGGGACAGGCTCCTACAATGAGCAGTTCTTC	TRBV15	TRBD1	-	TRBJ2-1
CASSPDRGTEEVTQYF	TGTGCTAGCAGCCCAGATCGGGGGACCGAGGAGGTGACCCAGTACTTC	TRBV7-6	-	-	TRBJ2-5
CSVVTSGYYEQYF	TGCAGCGTTGTGACTAGCGGTTACTACGAGCAGTACTTC	TRBV29-1	TRBD2	once	TRBJ2-7
CSARVNEQFF	TGCAGCGCCAGGGTCAATGAGCAGTTCTTC	TRBV29-1	-	once	TRBJ2-1
CASSLVTVETPNEQFF	TGTGCCAGCAGCTTAGTAACCGTAGAAACACCCAATGAGCAGTTCTTC	TRBV7-6	-	-	TRBJ2-1
CARRTEMNTEAFF	TGTGCCAGAAGGACAGAAATGAACACTGAAGCTTTCTTT	TRBV2	-	few	TRBJ1-1
CASSHTDTQYF	TGTGCCAGCAGCCACACAGATACGCAGTATTTT	TRBV6-1	-	-	TRBJ2-3
CSVRTEHNQPQHF	TGCAGCGTTAGGACAGAGCATAATCAGCCCCAGCATTTT	TRBV29-1	-	-	TRBJ1-5
CAIGRGDQPQHF	TGTGCCATCGGTAGGGGGGATCAGCCCCAGCATTTT	TRBV6-1	-	-	TRBJ1-5
CASSYPQTGSETQYF	TGTGCCAGCAGTTACCCTCAGACAGGGTCAGAGACCCAGTACTTC	TRBV6-2/TRBV6-3	TRBD1	-	TRBJ2-5
CATSRAGTANYGYTF	TGTGCCACCAGCAGGGCCGGGACAGCCAACTATGGCTACACCTTC	TRBV15	TRBD1	-	TRBJ1-2
CASSSPSRVDEQFF	TGTGCCAGCAGCTCCCCTAGTCGGGTCGATGAGCAGTTCTTC	TRBV11-1	-	few	TRBJ2-1
CASSLGLYEQYF	TGTGCCAGCAGCTTAGGCCTCTACGAGCAGTACTTC	TRBV11-2	-	-	TRBJ2-7
CASSLRRGGTDTQYF	TGTGCCAGCAGTTTGCGGCGGGGAGGCACAGATACGCAGTATTTT	TRBV27	-	-	TRBJ2-3
CASSPPTSGISDTQYF	TGTGCCAGCAGCCCACCGACTAGCGGGATATCAGATACGCAGTATTTT	TRBV7-9	TRBD2	-	TRBJ2-3